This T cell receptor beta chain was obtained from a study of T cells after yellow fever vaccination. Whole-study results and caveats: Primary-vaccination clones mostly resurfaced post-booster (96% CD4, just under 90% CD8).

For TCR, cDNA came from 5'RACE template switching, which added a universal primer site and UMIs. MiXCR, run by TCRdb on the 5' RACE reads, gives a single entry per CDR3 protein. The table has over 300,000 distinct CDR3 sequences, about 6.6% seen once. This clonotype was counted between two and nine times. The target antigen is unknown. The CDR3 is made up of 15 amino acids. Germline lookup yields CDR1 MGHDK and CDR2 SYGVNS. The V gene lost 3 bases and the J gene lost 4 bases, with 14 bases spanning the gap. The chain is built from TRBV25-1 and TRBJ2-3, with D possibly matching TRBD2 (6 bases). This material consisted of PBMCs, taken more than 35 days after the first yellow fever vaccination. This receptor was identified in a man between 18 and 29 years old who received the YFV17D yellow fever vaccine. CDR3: CASSESGTGADTQYF. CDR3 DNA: TGTGCCAGCAGTGAGTCTGGGACTGGGGCAGATACGCAGTATTTT. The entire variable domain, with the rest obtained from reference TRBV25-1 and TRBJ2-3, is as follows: EADIYQTPRYLVIGTGKKITLECSQTMGHDKMYWYQQDPGMELHLIHYSYGVNSTEKGDLSSESTVSRIRTEHFPLTLESARPSHTSQYLCASSESGTGADTQYFGPGTRLTVL.